This TCR beta chain was recovered during a study of blood T cell repertoires in COVID-19. TCRdb's table, derived via immunoSEQ multiplex PCR, lists solely in-frame clones and lacks some. Here the sample spans some 160,000 clones, around 89% being singletons. V was clipped by 4 bases and J by 1 base, with 6 bases between them. The CDR3 consists of 13 residues. This chain joins TRBV12-3 or TRBV12-4 and TRBJ2-3; D unresolved. The receptor was derived from a woman aged 60-75 years with active COVID-19. Sequencing used peripheral blood. CDR3 sequence reads: CASSYGGTDTQYF. The CDR3, as DNA: TGTGCCAGCAGTTACGGTGGCACAGATACGCAGTATTTT.